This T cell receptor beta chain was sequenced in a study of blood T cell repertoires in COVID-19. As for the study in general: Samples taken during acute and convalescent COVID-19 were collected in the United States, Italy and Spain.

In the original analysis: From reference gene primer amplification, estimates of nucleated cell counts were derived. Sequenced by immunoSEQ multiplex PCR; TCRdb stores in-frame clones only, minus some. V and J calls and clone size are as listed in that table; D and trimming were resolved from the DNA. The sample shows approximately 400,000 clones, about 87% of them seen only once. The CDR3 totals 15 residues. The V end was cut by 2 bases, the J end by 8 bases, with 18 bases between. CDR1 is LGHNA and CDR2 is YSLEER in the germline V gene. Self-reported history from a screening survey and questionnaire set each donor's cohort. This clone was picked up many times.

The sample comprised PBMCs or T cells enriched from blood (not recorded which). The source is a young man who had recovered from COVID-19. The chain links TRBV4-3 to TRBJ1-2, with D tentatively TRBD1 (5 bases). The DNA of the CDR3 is TGCGCCAGCAGCCAAAGGATGGGGCACCTTCCGGGCTACACCTTC. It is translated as CASSQRMGHLPGYTF.